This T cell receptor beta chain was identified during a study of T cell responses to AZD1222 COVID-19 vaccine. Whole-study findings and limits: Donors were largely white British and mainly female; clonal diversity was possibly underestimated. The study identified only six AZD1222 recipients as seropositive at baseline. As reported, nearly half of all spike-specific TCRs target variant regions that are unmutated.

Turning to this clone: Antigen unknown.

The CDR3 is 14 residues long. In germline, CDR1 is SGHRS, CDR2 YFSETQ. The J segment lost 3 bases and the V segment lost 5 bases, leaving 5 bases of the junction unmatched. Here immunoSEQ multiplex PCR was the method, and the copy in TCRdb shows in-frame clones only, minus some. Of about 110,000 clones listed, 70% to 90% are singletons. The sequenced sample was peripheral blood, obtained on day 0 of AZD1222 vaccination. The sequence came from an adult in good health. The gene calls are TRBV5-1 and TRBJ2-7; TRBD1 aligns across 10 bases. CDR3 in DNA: TGCGCCAGCAGTCCCGGGACAGGGGTCTACGAGCAGTACGTC. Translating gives CASSPGTGVYEQYV.